One TCR beta chain is described in this entry. The data originate from a study of blood T cell repertoires in COVID-19. CDR3 length equals 17 residues. Per germline, CDR1 SGHRS and CDR2 YFSETQ. With 1 base clipped from V and 2 bases from J, the junction kept 6 bases outside the gene matches. A COVID-19 case had been met by exposed participants during the 2 weeks before study entry. The repertoire was sequenced with immunoSEQ multiplex PCR; TCRdb's copy has only in-frame clones and lacks some. Among about 370,000 clones, approximately 93% were seen once, and the ten largest hold around 0.86%. This rearrangement joins TRBV5-1 to TRBJ1-6, with 7 nucleotides matching TRBD1. The sample comprised PBMCs or T cells enriched from blood (not recorded which). This clonotype originated in a woman aged 35 to 49 who had been exposed to COVID-19. The CDR3 region has the DNA TGCGCCAGCAGCTTGCGTCCTCAGGGGGCCTATAATTCACCCCTCCACTTT. It is translated as CASSLRPQGAYNSPLHF. The full variable domain, completed using reference TRBV5-1 and TRBJ1-6, is KAGVTQTPRYLIKTRGQQVTLSCSPISGHRSVSWYQQTPGQGLQFLFEYFSETQRNKGNFPGRFSGRQFSNSRSEMNVSTLELGDSALYLCASSLRPQGAYNSPLHFGNGTRLTVT.